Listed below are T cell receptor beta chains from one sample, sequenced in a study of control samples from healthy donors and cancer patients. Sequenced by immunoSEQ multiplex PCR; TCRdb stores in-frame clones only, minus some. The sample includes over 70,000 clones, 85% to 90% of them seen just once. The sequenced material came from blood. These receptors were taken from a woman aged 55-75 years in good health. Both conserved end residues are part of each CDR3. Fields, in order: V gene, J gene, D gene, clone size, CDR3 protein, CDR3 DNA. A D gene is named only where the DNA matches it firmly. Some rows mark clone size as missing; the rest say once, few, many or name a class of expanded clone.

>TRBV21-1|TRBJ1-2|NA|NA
CATTGDFQGYTF
TGTGCCACCACAGGGGACTTCCAGGGCTACACCTTC
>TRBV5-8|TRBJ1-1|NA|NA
CASMGWGGNTEAFF
TGTGCCTCCATGGGGTGGGGGGGCAACACTGAAGCTTTCTTT
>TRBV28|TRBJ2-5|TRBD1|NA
CASSLMGQKETQYF
TGTGCCAGCAGTTTAATGGGACAGAAAGAGACCCAGTACTTC
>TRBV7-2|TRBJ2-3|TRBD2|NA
CASSLRLAGVLTDTQYF
TGTGCCAGCAGCTTGCGGCTAGCGGGGGTTCTGACAGATACGCAGTATTTT
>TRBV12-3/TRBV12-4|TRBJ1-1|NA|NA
CASKGSYTEAFF
TGTGCCAGCAAAGGGTCCTACACTGAAGCTTTCTTT
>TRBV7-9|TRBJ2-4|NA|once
CASSYPFRGSDIQYF
TGTGCCAGCAGCTACCCGTTCAGGGGATCGGACATTCAGTACTTC
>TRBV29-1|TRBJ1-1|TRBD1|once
CSPDGTGLNTEAFF
TGCAGCCCCGATGGGACAGGGTTGAACACTGAAGCTTTCTTT
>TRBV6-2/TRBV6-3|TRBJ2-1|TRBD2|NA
CASSPGTSGGRNNEQFF
TGTGCCAGCAGTCCCGGGACTAGCGGGGGAAGAAACAATGAGCAGTTCTTC
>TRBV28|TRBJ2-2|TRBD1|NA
CASSSVGQGFGELFF
TGTGCCAGCAGTTCGGTCGGACAGGGTTTTGGGGAGCTGTTTTTT
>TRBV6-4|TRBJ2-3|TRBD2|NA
CASSEVAGELDTQYF
TGTGCCAGCAGCGAGGTAGCGGGAGAATTAGATACGCAGTATTTT
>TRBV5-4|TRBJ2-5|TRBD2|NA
CASSSGLAGTQETQYF
TGTGCCAGCAGCTCCGGACTAGCGGGGACCCAAGAGACCCAGTACTTC
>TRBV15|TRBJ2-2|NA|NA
CATSSFQRNTGELFF
TGTGCCACCAGCAGCTTTCAGAGGAACACCGGGGAGCTGTTTTTT
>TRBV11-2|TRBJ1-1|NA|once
CASSRTTALNTEAFF
TGTGCCAGCAGCCGTACCACAGCCTTGAACACTGAAGCTTTCTTT
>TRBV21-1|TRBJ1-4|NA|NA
CASSKVRGVVGEKLFF
TGTGCCAGCAGCAAAGTTAGGGGGGTGGTGGGTGAAAAACTGTTTTTT
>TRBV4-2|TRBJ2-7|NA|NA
CASSQQQASSPYEQYF
TGTGCCAGCAGCCAACAACAGGCCTCATCTCCCTACGAGCAGTACTTC
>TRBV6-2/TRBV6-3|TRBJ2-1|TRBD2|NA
CASSYRTSGYNEQFF
TGTGCCAGCAGTTACCGGACTAGCGGATACAATGAGCAGTTCTTC
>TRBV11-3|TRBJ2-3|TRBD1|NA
CASSLARDRVQYF
TGTGCCAGCAGCTTAGCCCGGGACAGGGTGCAGTATTTT
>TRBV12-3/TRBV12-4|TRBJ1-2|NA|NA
CASTPWGAYGYTF
TGTGCCAGCACCCCGTGGGGGGCCTATGGCTACACCTTC